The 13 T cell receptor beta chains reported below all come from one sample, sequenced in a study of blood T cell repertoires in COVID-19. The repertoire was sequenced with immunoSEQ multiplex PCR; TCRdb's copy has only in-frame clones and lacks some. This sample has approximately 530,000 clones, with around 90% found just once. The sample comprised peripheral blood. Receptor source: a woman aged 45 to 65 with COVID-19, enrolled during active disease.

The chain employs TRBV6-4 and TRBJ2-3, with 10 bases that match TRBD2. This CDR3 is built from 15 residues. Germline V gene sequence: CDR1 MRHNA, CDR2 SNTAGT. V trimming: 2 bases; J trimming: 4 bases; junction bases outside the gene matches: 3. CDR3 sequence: CASSDPSGGSDTQYF. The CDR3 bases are TGTGCCAGCAGTGACCCTAGCGGGGGATCAGATACGCAGTATTTT.

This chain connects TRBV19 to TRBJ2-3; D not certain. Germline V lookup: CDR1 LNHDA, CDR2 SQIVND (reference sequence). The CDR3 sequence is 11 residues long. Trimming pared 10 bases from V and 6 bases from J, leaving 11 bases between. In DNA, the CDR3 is TGTGCCACCCAAATCAGGGATACGCAGTATTTT. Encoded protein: CATQIRDTQYF.

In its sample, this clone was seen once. CDR3 in amino acids: CASSLGTREGEQYF. In DNA, the CDR3 is TGTGCCAGCAGCTTGGGGACTAGAGAGGGTGAGCAGTACTTC. The chain is built from TRBV5-6 and TRBJ2-7; 7 bases line up with TRBD2. Germline values: CDR1 SGHDT, CDR2 YYEEEE. The CDR3 covers 14 residues. After removal of 0 bases from V and 7 bases from J, the junction contained 7 bases not matched to a gene.

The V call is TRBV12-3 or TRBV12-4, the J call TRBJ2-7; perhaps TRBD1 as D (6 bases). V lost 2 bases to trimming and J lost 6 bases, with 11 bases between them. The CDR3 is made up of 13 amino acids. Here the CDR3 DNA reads TGTGCCAGCAGTTTATTGGGGGCGGTCGAGCAGTACTTC. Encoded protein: CASSLLGAVEQYF.

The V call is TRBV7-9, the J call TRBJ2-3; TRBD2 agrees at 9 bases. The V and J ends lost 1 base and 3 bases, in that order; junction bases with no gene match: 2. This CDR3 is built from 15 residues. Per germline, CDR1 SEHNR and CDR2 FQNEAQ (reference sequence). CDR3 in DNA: TGTGCCAGCAGCTTAGGGCTAGCGGGGACAGATACGCAGTATTTT. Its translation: CASSLGLAGTDTQYF.

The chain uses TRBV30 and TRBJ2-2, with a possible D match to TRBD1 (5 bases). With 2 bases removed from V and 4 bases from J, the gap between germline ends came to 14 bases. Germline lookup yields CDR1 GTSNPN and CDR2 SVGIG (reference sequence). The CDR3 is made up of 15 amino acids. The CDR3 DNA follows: TGTGCCTGGAGTTACCAGGGAAGCCTCACCGGGGAGCTGTTTTTT. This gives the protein CAWSYQGSLTGELFF.

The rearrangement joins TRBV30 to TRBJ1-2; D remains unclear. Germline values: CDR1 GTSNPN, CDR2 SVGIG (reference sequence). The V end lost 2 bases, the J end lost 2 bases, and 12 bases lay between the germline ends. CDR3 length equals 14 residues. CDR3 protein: CAWSSSQQNYGYTF. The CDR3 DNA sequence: TGTGCCTGGAGTTCCTCACAGCAGAACTATGGCTACACCTTC.

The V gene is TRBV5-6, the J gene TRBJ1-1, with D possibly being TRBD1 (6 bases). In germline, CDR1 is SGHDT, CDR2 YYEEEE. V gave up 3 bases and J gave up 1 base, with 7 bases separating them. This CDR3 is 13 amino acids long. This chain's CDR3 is CASSWDTNTEAFF. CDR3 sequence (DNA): TGTGCCAGCAGCTGGGACACGAACACTGAAGCTTTCTTT.

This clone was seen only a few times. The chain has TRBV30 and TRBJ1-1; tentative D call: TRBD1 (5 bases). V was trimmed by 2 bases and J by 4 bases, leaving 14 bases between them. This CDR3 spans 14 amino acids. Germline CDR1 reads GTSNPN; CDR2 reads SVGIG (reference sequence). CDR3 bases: TGTGCCTGGAGTTATCAGGGTTGGGGCACTGAAGCTTTCTTT. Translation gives CAWSYQGWGTEAFF.

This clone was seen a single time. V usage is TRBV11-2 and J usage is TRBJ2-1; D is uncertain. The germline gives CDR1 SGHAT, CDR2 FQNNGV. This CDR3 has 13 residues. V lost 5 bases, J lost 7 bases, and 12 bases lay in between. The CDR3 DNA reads TGTGCCAGCAGCCATTTTCCCGGGAATGAGCAGTTCTTC. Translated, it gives CASSHFPGNEQFF.

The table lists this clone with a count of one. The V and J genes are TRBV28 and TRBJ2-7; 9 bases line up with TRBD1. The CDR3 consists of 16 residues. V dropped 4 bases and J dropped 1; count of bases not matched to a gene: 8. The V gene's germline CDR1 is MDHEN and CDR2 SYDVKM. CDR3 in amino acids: CASSSPGQGLSYEQYF. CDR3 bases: TGTGCCAGCAGTTCCCCGGGACAGGGCTTATCCTACGAGCAGTACTTC. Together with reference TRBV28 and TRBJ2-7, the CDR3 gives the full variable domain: DVKVTQSSRYLVKRTGEKVFLECVQDMDHENMFWYRQDPGLGLRLIYFSYDVKMKEKGDIPEGYSVSREKKERFSLILESASTNQTSMYLCASSSPGQGLSYEQYFGPGTRLTVT.

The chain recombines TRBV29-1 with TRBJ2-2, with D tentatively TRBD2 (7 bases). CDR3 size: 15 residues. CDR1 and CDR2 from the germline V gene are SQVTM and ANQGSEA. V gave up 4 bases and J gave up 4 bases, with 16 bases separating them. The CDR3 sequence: CSVAPGGKGTGELFF. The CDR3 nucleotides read TGCAGCGTTGCCCCGGGGGGCAAGGGCACCGGGGAGCTGTTTTTT.

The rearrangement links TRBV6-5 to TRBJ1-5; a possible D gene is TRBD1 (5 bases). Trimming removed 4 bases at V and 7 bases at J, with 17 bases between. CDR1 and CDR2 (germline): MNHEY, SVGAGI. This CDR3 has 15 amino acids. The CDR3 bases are TGTGCCAGCAGTTCAGGCAGGGAACGAAGCCAGCCCCAGCATTTT. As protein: CASSSGRERSQPQHF.